These 30 T cell receptor beta chains were all obtained from the same sample, sequenced in a study of long-term antiretroviral therapy in people with HIV. The immunoSEQ assay was v3.0, run at survey level. Produced via immunoSEQ multiplex PCR; TCRdb's table is partial and in-frame only. The sample contains about 33,000 clones, roughly 96% of which appear only once. The sample in question was unsorted PBMCs, obtained 6.5 to 6.6 years after starting antiretroviral therapy. Receptors originate from a man aged 25-45 years with HIV.

The chain carries TRBV9 and TRBJ2-5; TRBD2 aligns across 9 bases. The CDR3 spans 15 residues. The germline V gene encodes CDR1 SGDLS and CDR2 YYNGEE. V was clipped by 0 bases and J by 7 bases; unmatched bases: 7. CDR3 in amino acids: CASSVGASGDGTQYF. In DNA form, the CDR3 reads TGTGCCAGCAGCGTAGGGGCTAGCGGGGACGGGACCCAGTACTTC. The full variable domain, completed using reference TRBV9 and TRBJ2-5, is DSGVTQTPKHLITATGQRVTLRCSPRSGDLSVYWYQQSLDQGLQFLIQYYNGEERAKGNILERFSAQQFPDLHSELNLSSLELGDSALYFCASSVGASGDGTQYFGPGTRLLVL.

A single count supports this clone. Distinct nucleotide sequences in the sample also encode this CDR3. The genes are TRBV7-6 and TRBJ2-7; 7 bases are a match to TRBD2. The V gene end was trimmed by 1 base and the J gene end by 1 base; junction bases not matched to a gene: 1. CDR3 length: 14 residues. From germline, CDR1 is SGHVS and CDR2 FNYEAQ. CDR3: CASSLGGGSYEQYF. CDR3 DNA sequence: TGTGCCAGCAGCTTAGGGGGGGGGTCCTACGAGCAGTACTTC.

J is TRBJ2-5 and V is TRBV30, with TRBD2 as a possible D gene (6 bases). V was cut by 2 bases and J by 1 base, with 17 bases left in between. Germline V gives CDR1 GTSNPN, CDR2 SVGIG (reference sequence). The CDR3 consists of 16 residues. In DNA form, the CDR3 reads TGTGCCTGGAGTCCTCTCGGGGTTAGCGGCCAAGAGACCCAGTACTTC. Its translation is CAWSPLGVSGQETQYF.

The CDR3 bases are TGTGCCAGCAGCCAGACTCTCGGGACAGGGGGAAGCTCCTACGAGCAGTACTTC. Protein: CASSQTLGTGGSSYEQYF. The J gene is TRBJ2-7, the V gene TRBV14; 11 nucleotides align to TRBD1. This CDR3 is 18 amino acids long. V gave up 3 bases and J gave up 0 bases; unmatched junction bases: 10. Germline V gives CDR1 SGHDN, CDR2 FVKESK.

This clone was recorded once. The chain joins TRBV27 to TRBJ1-1; no firm D call. V lost 6 bases, J lost 3 bases, and 11 bases lay in between. The CDR3 contains 13 residues. CDR1 is MNHEY and CDR2 is SMNVEV in the germline V gene (reference sequence). The CDR3 nucleotides read TGTGCCAGCAGCCACCGGGAGGACACTGAAGCTTTCTTT. This codes for CASSHREDTEAFF.

V and J are TRBV6-5 and TRBJ1-1; unclear D gene. Trimming left V 9 bases short and J 4 bases short, with 12 bases between. The V gene's germline CDR1 is MNHEY and CDR2 SVGAGI. CDR3 length: 12 amino acids. CDR3 residues: CASGLFGTEAFF. CDR3 DNA: TGTGCCAGTGGACTTTTCGGCACTGAAGCTTTCTTT.

This chain uses TRBV15 with TRBJ2-1; D possibly corresponds to TRBD2 (5 bases). Germline assignment: CDR1 LNHNV and CDR2 YYDKDF (reference sequence). V was trimmed by 3 bases and J by 8 bases, leaving 5 bases between them. CDR3 length: 11 amino acids. CDR3 region: CATSRRDEQFF. In DNA form, the CDR3 reads TGTGCCACCAGCAGGCGGGATGAGCAGTTCTTC.

The J gene is TRBJ2-5, the V gene TRBV5-1; 7 nucleotides line up with TRBD1. Germline CDR1 reads SGHRS; CDR2 reads YFSETQ. This CDR3 is 15 amino acids long. J gave up 2 bases and V 8 bases, and 12 bases lay outside the gene matches. The CDR3, as DNA: TGCGCCAGTGGTGAAACAGGGGCCCCTCAAGAGACCCAGTACTTC. This codes for CASGETGAPQETQYF.

The chain couples TRBV11-2 to TRBJ2-2; 8 bases line up with TRBD2. CDR1 and CDR2 from the germline V gene are SGHAT and FQNNGV. V lost 3 bases and J lost 0; bases outside the gene matches: 9. The CDR3 contains 18 residues. This CDR3 reads CASSFPVLAEPNTGELFF. The CDR3 DNA is TGTGCCAGCAGCTTCCCCGTACTAGCGGAACCGAACACCGGGGAGCTGTTTTTT.

The rearrangement joins TRBV5-1 to TRBJ2-7; 11 nucleotides match TRBD1. With 3 bases clipped from V and 7 bases from J, the junction kept 9 bases outside the gene matches. The CDR3 is 15 amino acids. Germline V CDR1 and CDR2: SGHRS, YFSETQ. CDR3 sequence: CASSSWTGGSEEQYF. CDR3 coding DNA: TGCGCCAGCAGCTCGTGGACAGGGGGCTCGGAAGAGCAGTACTTC.

The V call is TRBV6-5, the J call TRBJ2-3; no clear D gene. The ends were cut back, 2 bases at V and 5 bases at J, with 8 bases in the middle. CDR1 and CDR2 from the germline V gene are MNHEY and SVGAGI. The CDR3 is made up of 13 amino acids. In nucleotides, the CDR3 is TGTGCCAGCAGTTACGGGGTCGAAGATACGCAGTATTTT. The encoded protein is CASSYGVEDTQYF.

The rearrangement links TRBV5-6 to TRBJ2-1; the D gene is possibly TRBD2 (6 bases). In germline, CDR1 is SGHDT, CDR2 YYEEEE. The CDR3 is made up of 18 amino acids. V dropped 2 bases and J dropped 1 base, with 19 bases sitting between them. In DNA, the CDR3 is TGTGCCAGCAGCTTCAGGGAGGCACTATATATTTCCTACAATGAGCAGTTCTTC. This translates into CASSFREALYISYNEQFF. Together with reference TRBV5-6 and TRBJ2-1, the CDR3 gives the full variable domain: DAGVTQSPTHLIKTRGQQVTLRCSPKSGHDTVSWYQQALGQGPQFIFQYYEEEERQRGNFPDRFSGHQFPNYSSELNVNALLLGDSALYLCASSFREALYISYNEQFFGPGTRLTVL.

The rearrangement joins TRBV5-1 to TRBJ2-7; unclear D gene. Germline lookup yields CDR1 SGHRS and CDR2 YFSETQ. There are 16 residues in the CDR3. V lost 0 bases and J lost 1, with 14 bases in between. DNA of the CDR3: TGCGCCAGCAGCTTGGAGGCAGCGTGGGGTTCCTACGAGCAGTACTTC. Translating gives CASSLEAAWGSYEQYF.

The chain has TRBV7-2 and TRBJ2-7, with no clear D. The CDR3 spans 15 residues. CDR1 and CDR2 from the germline V gene are SGHTA and FQGNSA. Trimming cost V 5 bases and J 0 bases, with 14 bases left between them. CDR3 in amino acids: CASSVRTFSSYEQYF. In nucleotides, the CDR3 is TGTGCCAGCAGCGTAAGGACCTTTAGCTCCTACGAGCAGTACTTC. Full variable domain (missing parts from reference TRBV7-2 and TRBJ2-7): GAGVSQSPSNKVTEKGKDVELRCDPISGHTALYWYRQSLGQGLEFLIYFQGNSAPDKSGLPSDRFSAERTGGSVSTLTIQRTQQEDSAVYLCASSVRTFSSYEQYFGPGTRLTVT.

The rearrangement uses TRBV18 and TRBJ1-5; D unclear. The germline gives CDR1 KGHSH, CDR2 LQKENI. V was shortened by 6 bases and J by 7 bases, with 13 bases between the two germline ends. The length of the CDR3 is 13 residues. As DNA, the CDR3 is TGTGCCAGCTCCGCGACTGACGAACAGCCCCAGCATTTT. This sequence encodes CASSATDEQPQHF.

The V gene is TRBV7-3, the J gene TRBJ2-1; unclear D gene. V was shortened by 3 bases and J by 0 bases, with 9 bases between the two germline ends. The germline V gene has CDR1 SGHTA and CDR2 FQGTGA. The CDR3 has 15 amino acids. Here the CDR3 reads CASSFDAASYNEQFF. The DNA for the CDR3 is TGTGCCAGCAGCTTTGATGCGGCCTCCTACAATGAGCAGTTCTTC.

The CDR3 loop reads CASSDGKSNTGELFF. The CDR3 bases are TGTGCCAGCAGCGACGGAAAGTCGAACACCGGGGAGCTGTTTTTT. The chain uses TRBV4-2 and TRBJ2-2; no firm D call. The length of the CDR3 is 15 residues. Germline CDR1 LGHNA, CDR2 YNFKEQ. The V end was cut by 5 bases, the J end by 0 bases, with 10 bases between.

In DNA, the CDR3 is TGTGCCAGCAGGGAGTCCGGACCCCAGTACTTC. Translation gives CASRESGPQYF. The chain links TRBV25-1 to TRBJ2-5; D is undetermined. V shed 6 bases and J shed 9 bases, with 11 bases lying between them. Looked up from germline, CDR1 is MGHDK and CDR2 is SYGVNS. This CDR3 contains 11 residues. The whole variable domain, filled in from reference TRBV25-1 and TRBJ2-5, reads EADIYQTPRYLVIGTGKKITLECSQTMGHDKMYWYQQDPGMELHLIHYSYGVNSTEKGDLSSESTVSRIRTEHFPLTLESARPSHTSQYLCASRESGPQYFGPGTRLLVL.

V usage is TRBV29-1 and J usage is TRBJ2-1; maybe TRBD2 (5 bases). Germline V lookup: CDR1 SQVTM, CDR2 ANQGSEA. The CDR3 loop spans 14 amino acids. Trimming took off 1 base at V and 4 bases at J, with 11 bases between the two ends. The CDR3 nucleotides read TGCAGCGTTGAAGTACTGCGGAGGTACAATGAGCAGTTCTTC. Amino acids: CSVEVLRRYNEQFF.

V usage is TRBV27 and J usage is TRBJ2-7, with 10 bases identical to TRBD1. Germline V gene lookup returns CDR1 MNHEY and CDR2 SMNVEV (reference sequence). The J segment lost 0 bases and the V segment lost 7 bases, leaving 9 bases of the junction unmatched. CDR3 length equals 16 residues. CDR3 nucleotide sequence: TGTGCCAGCACCTCCGGGACAGGGGCGAGCTCCTACGAGCAGTACTTC. Translated, it gives CASTSGTGASSYEQYF.

The gene calls are TRBV6-5 and TRBJ1-6, with D maybe TRBD1 (6 bases). The CDR3 consists of 14 residues. The V gene's germline CDR1 is MNHEY and CDR2 SVGAGI. V was trimmed by 7 bases and J by 10 bases, leaving 17 bases between them. The CDR3, as DNA: TGTGCCAGCACCCGGGGGGGGGCGAGCTCACCCCTCCACTTT. Its protein product is CASTRGGASSPLHF.

The chain employs TRBV19 and TRBJ1-1, with D hard to call. CDR3 length: 11 amino acids. Trimming removed 3 bases at V and 4 bases at J, with 3 bases between. In germline, CDR1 is LNHDA, CDR2 SQIVND (reference sequence). The CDR3: CASSIPTEAFF. The CDR3 region has the DNA TGTGCCAGTAGTATTCCCACTGAAGCTTTCTTT. The whole variable domain, remainder taken from reference TRBV19 and TRBJ1-1, is DGGITQSPKYLFRKEGQNVTLSCEQNLNHDAMYWYRQDPGQGLRLIYYSQIVNDFQKGDIAEGYSVSREKKESFPLTVTSAQKNPTAFYLCASSIPTEAFFGQGTRLTVV.

This clone was observed a single time. The chain links TRBV27 to TRBJ1-5; D is ambiguous. V dropped 0 bases and J dropped 3 bases, with 6 bases sitting between them. The CDR3 extends over 14 amino acids. The germline gives CDR1 MNHEY, CDR2 SMNVEV (reference sequence). The chain's CDR3 is CASSLSEHNQPQHF. CDR3 in DNA: TGTGCCAGCAGTTTATCTGAACACAATCAGCCCCAGCATTTT.

V gene TRBV4-3 combines with J gene TRBJ2-4; 8 positions match TRBD2. The CDR3 runs to 16 residues. The J segment lost 6 bases and the V segment lost 0 bases, leaving 7 bases of the junction unmatched. Germline CDR1 reads LGHNA; CDR2 reads YSLEER. The DNA of the CDR3 is TGCGCCAGCAGCCAAGAACTTAGCGGGGCTGGAAACATTCAGTACTTC. Amino acids: CASSQELSGAGNIQYF.

This chain uses TRBV20-1 with TRBJ2-1; no clear D gene. With 3 bases removed from V and 9 bases from J, the gap between germline ends came to 6 bases. Germline assignment: CDR1 DFQATT and CDR2 SNEGSKA (reference sequence). The CDR3 contains 10 residues. CDR3 residues: CSASLREQFF. The CDR3 DNA reads TGCAGTGCTAGTCTTCGTGAGCAGTTCTTC.

The rearrangement uses TRBV6-5 and TRBJ2-7; D is uncertain. This CDR3 region has 13 residues. V was cut by 1 base and J by 0 bases, with 4 bases left in between. Germline loops: CDR1 MNHEY, CDR2 SVGAGI. CDR3 nucleotides: TGTGCCAGCAGTTACTACCTCTCCTACGAGCAGTACTTC. Translated, it gives CASSYYLSYEQYF.

CDR3: CASSPLGRNTEAFF. The CDR3 DNA follows: TGTGCCAGCTCCCCCCTCGGTCGGAACACTGAAGCTTTCTTT. The gene calls are TRBV27 and TRBJ1-1; D is ambiguous. Germline CDR1 reads MNHEY; CDR2 reads SMNVEV (reference sequence). The CDR3 loop spans 14 amino acids. Trimming stripped 8 bases from V and 1 base from J, with 14 bases between.

This CDR3 reads CASSVRGGPYNEQFF. DNA for the CDR3: TGTGCCAGCAGCGTTAGGGGGGGACCCTACAATGAGCAGTTCTTC. The chain is built from TRBV9 and TRBJ2-1; D might be TRBD2 (7 bases). V shed 2 bases and J shed 2 bases, with 11 bases lying between them. The length of the CDR3 is 15 residues. CDR1 and CDR2 from the germline V gene are SGDLS and YYNGEE.

The J gene is TRBJ2-3, the V gene TRBV5-4, with 10 bases fitting TRBD1. Per germline, CDR1 SGHNT and CDR2 YYREEE (reference sequence). V dropped 4 bases and J dropped 3; count of bases not matched to a gene: 5. This CDR3 comprises 15 residues. CDR3 in amino acids: CASSKGQGWTDTQYF. CDR3 DNA: TGTGCCAGCAGCAAGGGACAGGGGTGGACAGATACGCAGTATTTT.

The V and J genes are TRBV6-1 and TRBJ1-5; 7 nucleotides agree with TRBD1. Trimming took 7 bases from V and 7 from J; bases not matched to a gene: 7. Germline lookup yields CDR1 MNHNS and CDR2 SASEGT. This CDR3 is built from 13 residues. The CDR3 spells CASTRGAGQPQHF. DNA for the CDR3: TGTGCCAGCACCAGGGGGGCCGGACAGCCCCAGCATTTT.